The 25 T cell receptor beta chains listed next were all sequenced from one sample in a study of blood T cell repertoires in COVID-19. Only in-frame clones appear in the TCRdb table, and some are missing; sequencing was by immunoSEQ multiplex PCR. The sample comprises about 100,000 clones, 79% of which are singletons, and less than 20% rests with the top ten. Sequencing input: peripheral blood. These TCRs come from a woman older than 75 with active or convalescent COVID-19.

The rearrangement links TRBV29-1 to TRBJ2-5, with 8 bases that match TRBD2. From germline, CDR1 is SQVTM and CDR2 ANQGSEA. The CDR3 sequence is 13 residues long. V lost 6 bases and J lost 5; bases outside the gene matches: 8. This CDR3 reads CSVLSGSVETQYF. The CDR3 DNA follows: TGCAGCGTCCTCAGCGGGAGTGTGGAGACCCAGTACTTC.

V and J are TRBV6-6 and TRBJ1-3; a possible D gene is TRBD1 (5 bases). Germline CDR1 is MNHNY and CDR2 is SVGAGI (reference sequence). The CDR3 sequence is 13 residues long. The V end was cut by 6 bases, the J end by 4 bases, with 10 bases between. For the CDR3, the DNA is TGTGCCAGCAGCCTGGACAAGGGAAACACCATATATTTT. It specifies CASSLDKGNTIYF.

This clone was recorded a few times. This chain uses TRBV7-3 with TRBJ1-1, with no clear D. Germline-derived CDR1 and CDR2 are SGHTA and FQGTGA. The CDR3 has 12 residues. Trimming left V 5 bases short and J 4 bases short, with 8 bases between. The chain's CDR3 is CASSPGGTEAFF. The CDR3 DNA sequence: TGTGCCAGCAGCCCCGGCGGCACTGAAGCTTTCTTT.

The chain couples TRBV2 to TRBJ2-1; tentative D call: TRBD1 (6 bases). CDR3 length: 15 amino acids. The V gene lost 3 bases and the J gene lost 0 bases, with 9 bases spanning the gap. Germline CDR1 is SNHLY and CDR2 is FYNNEI. The CDR3 nucleotides are TGTGCCAGCAGTGACACAGGGAGCTCCTACAATGAGCAGTTCTTC. The encoded protein is CASSDTGSSYNEQFF. The full variable domain, its missing parts supplied by reference TRBV2 and TRBJ2-1, is EPEVTQTPSHQVTQMGQEVILRCVPISNHLYFYWYRQILGQKVEFLVSFYNNEISEKSEIFDDQFSVERPDGSNFTLKIRSTKLEDSAMYFCASSDTGSSYNEQFFGPGTRLTVL.

The DNA for the CDR3 is TGTGCCAGCAGTACCAGTCGAGCCGGGAGCACAGATACGCAGTATTTT. Translation gives CASSTSRAGSTDTQYF. The chain has TRBV28 and TRBJ2-3; D remains unclear. This CDR3 is 16 amino acids long. Trimming took 5 bases from V and 0 from J, leaving 15 bases between them. CDR1 is MDHEN and CDR2 is SYDVKM in the germline V gene.

This clone was detected only a few times. CDR3 sequence reads: CSASVTDTQYF. CDR3 bases: TGCAGTGCTAGTGTAACTGATACGCAGTATTTT. The V and J genes are TRBV20-1 and TRBJ2-3; D remains unclear. Trimming shortened V by 3 bases and J by 6 bases, and 7 bases separated the two germline ends. CDR3 length: 11 residues. Germline V gene sequence: CDR1 DFQATT, CDR2 SNEGSKA (reference sequence).

This chain uses TRBV7-9 with TRBJ2-7; 7 nucleotides agree with TRBD2. The V gene end was trimmed by 0 bases and the J gene end by 6 bases; junction bases not matched to a gene: 2. This CDR3 has 13 residues. From germline, CDR1 is SEHNR and CDR2 FQNEAQ (reference sequence). CDR3 residues: CASSLAGGPEQYF. CDR3 coding DNA: TGTGCCAGCAGCTTAGCGGGAGGGCCCGAGCAGTACTTC. Full variable domain (rest looked up from reference TRBV7-9 and TRBJ2-7): DTGVSQNPRHKITKRGQNVTFRCDPISEHNRLYWYRQTLGQGPEFLTYFQNEAQLEKSRLLSDRFSAERPKGSFSTLEIQRTEQGDSAMYLCASSLAGGPEQYFGPGTRLTVT.

CDR3 nucleotides: TGTGCCAGCAGCTTCGGAGTCCCAGATACGCAGTATTTT. Protein product: CASSFGVPDTQYF. The rearrangement uses TRBV11-2 and TRBJ2-3; D ambiguous. The CDR3 is made up of 13 amino acids. The germline CDR1 and CDR2 sequences are SGHAT and FQNNGV. V lost 3 bases and J 4 bases, leaving 8 bases between the germline ends.

The chain combines TRBV6-5 with TRBJ2-7; 10 nucleotides agree with TRBD2. The CDR3 runs to 14 residues. Looked up from germline, CDR1 is MNHEY and CDR2 is SVGAGI. V lost 6 bases to trimming and J lost 6 bases; unmatched junction nucleotides: 8. The CDR3 DNA sequence: TGTGCCAGCAGCCGAACCGGGACTAGCGTCGAGCAGTACTTC. Translated: CASSRTGTSVEQYF.

The chain has TRBV6-5 and TRBJ2-1; 13 bases fit TRBD2. Unmatched junction bases numbered 8, after V lost 2 bases and J lost 13 bases. The CDR3 covers 15 residues. Germline V lookup: CDR1 MNHEY, CDR2 SVGAGI. The CDR3 here is CASSYTSGTSGVQFF. DNA of the CDR3: TGTGCCAGCAGTTACACTTCCGGGACTAGCGGGGTTCAGTTCTTC.

The gene calls are TRBV7-9 and TRBJ2-7, with TRBD2 matching over 8 bases. The CDR3 is 14 amino acids. Trimming cost V 7 bases and J 4 bases; bases outside gene matches: 9. Per the germline V gene, CDR1 is SEHNR and CDR2 is FQNEAQ (reference sequence). This CDR3 reads CASTPRGGRYEQYF. The CDR3 DNA sequence: TGTGCCAGCACCCCCCGGGGGGGTAGATACGAGCAGTACTTC.

This clone was seen only once. The chain combines TRBV7-8 with TRBJ2-7; 9 bases are a match to TRBD2. J gave up 2 bases and V 2 bases, and 7 bases lay outside the gene matches. The germline V gene encodes CDR1 SGHVS and CDR2 FQNEAQ. The CDR3 has 16 residues. The CDR3 nucleotides read TGTGCCAGCAGCTTACAGGGACTAGCTGGGGCCTACGAGCAGTACTTC. This codes for CASSLQGLAGAYEQYF.

The V call is TRBV20-1, the J call TRBJ2-3; D is possibly TRBD1 (5 bases). The V end was cut by 5 bases, the J end by 9 bases, with 12 bases between. Germline V gene data show CDR1 as DFQATT and CDR2 as SNEGSKA (reference sequence). This CDR3 is built from 11 residues. CDR3 DNA sequence: TGCAGTGCTTCCCAGGGTCAAACGCAGTATTTT. Protein: CSASQGQTQYF.

This sequence joins TRBV5-1 and TRBJ2-5; 10 positions match TRBD2. Germline CDR1 is SGHRS and CDR2 is YFSETQ. Trimming cost V 0 bases and J 2 bases; bases outside gene matches: 7. The CDR3 is 17 amino acids. The CDR3 is CASSLGPQAGGQETQYF. The CDR3, as DNA: TGCGCCAGCAGCTTGGGCCCTCAAGCGGGAGGGCAAGAGACCCAGTACTTC. Together with reference TRBV5-1 and TRBJ2-5, the CDR3 gives the full variable domain: KAGVTQTPRYLIKTRGQQVTLSCSPISGHRSVSWYQQTPGQGLQFLFEYFSETQRNKGNFPGRFSGRQFSNSRSEMNVSTLELGDSALYLCASSLGPQAGGQETQYFGPGTRLLVL.

This chain uses TRBV15 with TRBJ1-1; D remains unclear. The ends were cut back, 6 bases at V and 0 bases at J, with 14 bases in the middle. Germline V gene data show CDR1 as LNHNV and CDR2 as YYDKDF (reference sequence). CDR3 length equals 15 residues. The CDR3 is CATREGSQLNTEAFF. As DNA, the CDR3 is TGTGCCACCAGAGAGGGATCCCAGCTGAACACTGAAGCTTTCTTT.

Of note for this clone: One end of the junction varies from germline; a read error may be responsible. This rearrangement joins TRBV5-1 to TRBJ2-1; 16 positions match TRBD2. The CDR3 is 19 amino acids. Germline CDR1 and CDR2: SGHRS and YFSETQ. The CDR3 sequence is CASSWPGLAGGSLWNEQFF. In DNA form, the CDR3 reads TGTGCCAGCAGCTGGCCGGGACTAGCGGGAGGGTCCTTGTGGAATGAGCAGTTCTTC.

This clone showed up just a few times. The chain is built from TRBV9 and TRBJ2-3; 8 bases line up with TRBD1. After removal of 5 bases from V and 4 bases from J, the junction contained 6 bases not matched to a gene. Germline V lookup: CDR1 SGDLS, CDR2 YYNGEE. The CDR3 has 14 residues. This CDR3 reads CASSSQGAADTQYF. For the CDR3, the DNA is TGTGCCAGCAGTTCTCAGGGGGCGGCAGATACGCAGTATTTT.

The genes are TRBV5-4 and TRBJ1-6, with D possibly being TRBD1 (6 bases). The CDR3 loop spans 14 amino acids. Trimming pared 4 bases from V and 6 bases from J, leaving 11 bases between. Germline CDR1 is SGHNT and CDR2 is YYREEE (reference sequence). The CDR3 reads CASSQGLGNSPLHF. The CDR3 nucleotides are TGTGCCAGCAGCCAGGGGTTGGGTAATTCACCCCTCCACTTT.

The V and J genes are TRBV11-3 and TRBJ2-1, with a weak D call TRBD1 (6 bases). V lost 6 bases to trimming and J lost 4 bases, with 16 bases between them. The CDR3 spans 15 residues. CDR1 SGHNT and CDR2 YENEEA come from the germline V gene. CDR3 sequence reads: CASSSTGTIYNEQFF. As DNA, the CDR3 is TGTGCCAGCAGTTCCACCGGGACAATATACAATGAGCAGTTCTTC.

The V gene is TRBV9, the J gene TRBJ1-6; 7 nucleotides align to TRBD1. CDR1 is SGDLS, CDR2 YYNGEE, per germline. V was pared by 2 bases and J by 6 bases, with 2 bases of the junction left unmatched. The CDR3 consists of 14 residues. The DNA for the CDR3 is TGTGCCAGCAGCGTCCAGGGGGGTAATTCACCCCTCCACTTT. Its translation is CASSVQGGNSPLHF.

The chain is built from TRBV6-2 or TRBV6-3 and TRBJ1-4, with TRBD1 matching over 10 bases. The CDR3 extends over 14 amino acids. The germline CDR1 and CDR2 sequences are MNHEY and SVGEGT. After removal of 6 bases from V and 8 bases from J, the junction contained 6 bases not matched to a gene. CDR3: CASSPDRGEEKLFF. DNA of the CDR3: TGTGCCAGCAGCCCGGACAGGGGGGAAGAAAAACTGTTTTTT.

The chain employs TRBV6-5 and TRBJ2-7; TRBD2 is a possible D gene (7 bases). This CDR3 is built from 14 residues. V lost 6 bases and J 7 bases, leaving 19 bases between the germline ends. In germline, CDR1 is MNHEY, CDR2 SVGAGI. Written as DNA, the CDR3 is TGTGCCAGCAGGGCCCGCAGGGAGGGGGTAGAGCAGTACTTC. Protein sequence: CASRARREGVEQYF.

To note about this clone: At one end, the junction sequence differs from germline, possibly due to a read error. Here the CDR3 reads CASSTGLADTDTQYF. DNA for the CDR3: TGTGCCAGCAGCACGGGACTAGCGGACACAGATACGCAGTATTTT. This sequence joins TRBV5-1 and TRBJ2-3, with 11 bases that match TRBD2. The CDR3 is 15 amino acids. Looked up from germline, CDR1 is SGHRS and CDR2 is YFSETQ. Looking up the rest from reference TRBV5-1 and TRBJ2-3 gives the full variable domain: KAGVTQTPRYLIKTRGQQVTLSCSPISGHRSVSWYQQTPGQGLQFLFEYFSETQRNKGNFPGRFSGRQFSNSRSEMNVSTLELGDSALYLCASSTGLADTDTQYFGPGTRLTVL.

This rearrangement joins TRBV6-1 to TRBJ2-3, with TRBD2 identical over 11 bases. The CDR3 length is 18 residues. V lost 4 bases, J lost 0 bases, and 9 bases stayed unmatched. Germline V gene sequence: CDR1 MNHNS, CDR2 SASEGT. The DNA of the CDR3 is TGTGCCAGCAGTGGCCGAGCGTTAGCGGGAGGGAGCACAGATACGCAGTATTTT. This translates into CASSGRALAGGSTDTQYF.

A word on this clone: In the same sample, other DNA sequences code for this CDR3. The chain couples TRBV2 to TRBJ2-5; 9 bases match TRBD1. The length of the CDR3 is 12 residues. Germline CDR1 is SNHLY and CDR2 is FYNNEI. The ends lost 6 bases at V and 4 bases at J; junction bases unmatched: 0. The CDR3 region has the DNA TGTGCCAGCAGGACAGGGGGAGAGACCCAGTACTTC. Translation gives CASRTGGETQYF.